Below, 18 T cell receptor beta chains from the same sample are listed, as sequenced in a study of technical replicates of blood from a handful of donors. Sequencing was performed with immunoSEQ multiplex PCR; in TCRdb, only in-frame clones are kept and a portion is missing. The sample records 14,000 or so clones, roughly 80% being singletons. The specimen sequenced was PBMCs. These receptors were taken from a human donor in good health.

CDR3 region: CASSDTSGGSYNEQFF. For the CDR3, the DNA is TGTGCCAGCAGTGACACTAGCGGGGGCTCCTACAATGAGCAGTTCTTC. The rearrangement uses TRBV6-4 and TRBJ2-1; 11 bases line up with TRBD2. Germline V CDR1 and CDR2: MRHNA, SNTAGT. The CDR3 is 16 residues long. V gave up 2 bases and J gave up 0 bases; unmatched junction bases: 0.

The V gene is TRBV6-1, the J gene TRBJ1-5, with D perhaps matching TRBD1 (5 bases). This CDR3 has 15 residues. Germline CDR1 and CDR2: MNHNS and SASEGT. Trimming stripped 5 bases from V and 2 bases from J, with 13 bases between. As DNA, the CDR3 is TGTGCCAGCAGTTCTGACAGCTCCGGCAATCAGCCCCAGCATTTT. Translation: CASSSDSSGNQPQHF.

The chain employs TRBV7-6 and TRBJ1-3; D call uncertain. The V and J ends lost 5 bases and 2 bases respectively, with 13 bases between them. The CDR3 runs 15 residues. Germline V gene lookup returns CDR1 SGHVS and CDR2 FNYEAQ. The chain's CDR3 is CASSDAAGPGNTIYF. Here the CDR3 DNA reads TGTGCCAGCAGCGACGCGGCGGGTCCTGGAAACACCATATATTTT.

This clone was seen more than once but under ten times. This chain links TRBV6-1 with TRBJ1-5; D not certain. Germline assignment: CDR1 MNHNS and CDR2 SASEGT. Trimming pared 3 bases from V and 6 bases from J, leaving 6 bases between. The length of the CDR3 is 12 residues. Written as DNA, the CDR3 is TGTGCCAGCAGTGAGATGAGTCAGCCCCAGCATTTT. Amino acid sequence: CASSEMSQPQHF.

The chain combines TRBV19 with TRBJ2-3; the D gene is possibly TRBD1 (5 bases). Germline V CDR1 and CDR2: LNHDA, SQIVND (reference sequence). Trimming took 4 bases from V and 0 from J, leaving 8 bases between them. This CDR3 is built from 14 residues. Here the CDR3 DNA reads TGTGCCAGTAGTAAGGCAGGGAGCACAGATACGCAGTATTTT. Translating gives CASSKAGSTDTQYF.

The CDR3 sequence: CASSLNSPANYGYTF. The CDR3 region has the DNA TGCGCCAGCAGCTTAAATAGCCCAGCTAACTATGGCTACACCTTC. The V call is TRBV5-1, the J call TRBJ1-2; D gene ambiguous. Germline V gene data show CDR1 as SGHRS and CDR2 as YFSETQ. The germline V and J ends were trimmed by 2 bases and 0 bases, with 11 bases remaining between them. The CDR3 contains 15 residues.

This clone was seen a few times. The chain is built from TRBV19 and TRBJ2-7; TRBD2 is a possible D gene (5 bases). CDR1 is LNHDA, CDR2 SQIVND, per germline (reference sequence). V lost 0 bases and J lost 3, with 15 bases in between. There are 16 residues in the CDR3. The CDR3 DNA reads as TGTGCCAGTAGTATAGATGTCGTAGGAGGAAACTACGAGCAGTACTTC. Its translation is CASSIDVVGGNYEQYF.

CDR3 DNA sequence: TGTGCCAGCAGTTTAGGGACTACCAACTACAATGAGCAGTTCTTC. Residues: CASSLGTTNYNEQFF. This chain connects TRBV27 to TRBJ2-1; 7 bases are shared with TRBD2. The CDR3 runs to 15 residues. CDR1 MNHEY and CDR2 SMNVEV come from the germline V gene (reference sequence). With 2 bases clipped from V and 3 bases from J, the junction kept 4 bases outside the gene matches.

The genes are TRBV18 and TRBJ1-1; TRBD1 matches at 8 bases. V dropped 3 bases and J dropped 2; count of bases not matched to a gene: 5. In germline, CDR1 is KGHSH, CDR2 LQKENI. CDR3 length: 15 amino acids. Written as DNA, the CDR3 is TGTGCCAGCTCACCGTCGACAGGGGTTAACACTGAAGCTTTCTTT. Protein: CASSPSTGVNTEAFF.

The chain is built from TRBV15 and TRBJ2-2; 8 bases are shared with TRBD2. J lost 1 base, V lost 4 bases, and 2 bases had no gene match. The germline V gene has CDR1 LNHNV and CDR2 YYDKDF (reference sequence). This CDR3 comprises 15 residues. The CDR3 reads CATSILAENTGELFF. CDR3 nucleotides: TGTGCCACCAGCATACTAGCGGAGAACACCGGGGAGCTGTTTTTT. Full variable domain (outside the CDR3, taken from reference TRBV15 and TRBJ2-2): DAMVIQNPRYQVTQFGKPVTLSCSQTLNHNVMYWYQQKSSQAPKLLFHYYDKDFNNEADTPDNFQSRRPNTSFCFLDIRSPGLGDTAMYLCATSILAENTGELFFGEGSRLTVL.

In this sample, this clone turned up a few times. The chain joins TRBV5-1 to TRBJ2-2; 9 nucleotides align to TRBD1. There are 15 residues in the CDR3. After removal of 4 bases from V and 6 bases from J, the junction contained 7 bases not matched to a gene. Germline V CDR1 and CDR2: SGHRS, YFSETQ. The chain's CDR3 is CASSKGQGSSGELFF. CDR3 coding DNA: TGCGCCAGCAGCAAGGGACAGGGTAGTTCCGGGGAGCTGTTTTTT.

The rearrangement uses TRBV5-1 and TRBJ2-5, with D perhaps matching TRBD1 (7 bases). Germline-derived CDR1 and CDR2 are SGHRS and YFSETQ. The CDR3 is made up of 16 amino acids. Trimming removed 4 bases at V and 0 bases at J, with 16 bases between. The CDR3 sequence: CASSRAPGGNQETQYF. The CDR3 DNA is TGCGCCAGCAGCCGTGCCCCAGGGGGGAACCAAGAGACCCAGTACTTC.

CDR3 protein: CASSVDPPLARRGEQYF. The CDR3 bases are TGTGCCAGCAGCGTGGACCCCCCACTAGCGCGAAGGGGCGAGCAGTACTTC. The chain has TRBV5-4 and TRBJ2-7; 7 nucleotides align to TRBD2. The germline gives CDR1 SGHNT, CDR2 YYREEE (reference sequence). This CDR3 spans 17 amino acids. Trimming at V came to 4 bases and at J to 6 bases, leaving 19 bases not matched to a gene.

The chain is built from TRBV7-9 and TRBJ1-5; TRBD1 matches 7 bases. CDR1 is SEHNR and CDR2 is FQNEAQ in the germline V gene (reference sequence). The junction had 6 bases not matched to a gene; V was cut back by 5 bases and J by 5 bases. This CDR3 is built from 14 residues. The CDR3 DNA is TGTGCCAGCAGCCCGACAGGGTTGGATCAGCCCCAGCATTTT. Its protein product is CASSPTGLDQPQHF.

This clone was observed a few times. The DNA of the CDR3 is TGTGCCAGTAGTATCTGGGGCAGCGGCTACACCTTC. The encoded protein is CASSIWGSGYTF. V usage is TRBV19 and J usage is TRBJ1-2; D is possibly TRBD1 (5 bases). This CDR3 has 12 residues. Germline assignment: CDR1 LNHDA and CDR2 SQIVND (reference sequence). Trimming left V 3 bases short and J 8 bases short, with 10 bases between. Filled out from reference TRBV19 and TRBJ1-2, the complete variable domain reads DGGITQSPKYLFRKEGQNVTLSCEQNLNHDAMYWYRQDPGQGLRLIYYSQIVNDFQKGDIAEGYSVSREKKESFPLTVTSAQKNPTAFYLCASSIWGSGYTFGSGTRLTVV.

This sequence joins TRBV30 and TRBJ2-6; maybe TRBD1 (5 bases). Germline loops: CDR1 GTSNPN, CDR2 SVGIG (reference sequence). V gave up 5 bases and J gave up 9 bases, with 17 bases separating them. CDR3 size: 14 residues. CDR3 coding DNA: TGTGCCTGGGGAGTGCAGGGTGGTGACAACGTCCTGACTTTC. Translating gives CAWGVQGGDNVLTF.

CDR3 bases: TGTGCCAGCAGTGAATACGGGGGCTCCTACAATGAGCAGTTCTTC. This translates into CASSEYGGSYNEQFF. The chain joins TRBV6-1 to TRBJ2-1, with a weak D call TRBD2 (6 bases). The CDR3 is 15 residues long. Trimming took 2 bases from V and 0 from J, leaving 8 bases between them. From germline, CDR1 is MNHNS and CDR2 SASEGT.

V usage is TRBV5-1 and J usage is TRBJ1-5; D is possibly TRBD1 (5 bases). Germline assignment: CDR1 SGHRS and CDR2 YFSETQ. The germline V and J ends were trimmed by 4 bases and 6 bases, with 14 bases remaining between them. This CDR3 region has 14 residues. CDR3 residues: CASSPGLGFQPQHF. The CDR3 DNA reads TGCGCCAGCAGCCCGGGACTAGGGTTTCAGCCCCAGCATTTT.